Below, one T cell receptor (beta chain) is given with its context. Its antigen remains unidentified. CDR3 size: 13 residues. Germline lookup yields CDR1 MRHNA and CDR2 SNTAGT. Trimming pared 9 bases from V and 3 bases from J, leaving 14 bases between. Via MiXCR, TCRdb re-called the RACE reads, giving one row per CDR3 protein. The sample includes some 250,000 distinct CDR3 sequences, 7.5% to 8% seen only once; the top ten take roughly 1.2%. The entry originates in a study of human T cells and chemical hapten exposure. Findings and limits, study-wide: Against controls, expanded TCRs gave rise to significantly more large CDR3 similarity clusters.

As for time point: pre-sensitization, week 0. Documented treatment: therapeutic diphenylcyclopropenone sensitization with weekly scalp DPC. Sequenced material: whole blood, taken in connection with sensitization to the hapten diphenylcyclopropenone (DPC). The receptor comes from a young man with alopecia areata. Some clones in this sample may be carry-over from other donors' samples. The chain links TRBV6-4 to TRBJ1-1; maybe TRBD1 (5 bases). The CDR3 reads CASRNAGDTEAFF. The CDR3 DNA reads as TGTGCCAGTAGGAACGCGGGGGACACTGAAGCTTTCTTT.